A selection of T cell receptor beta chains follows, all from one sample in a study of cytomegalovirus exposure and HLA in healthy donors. Profiling relied on immunoSEQ multiplex PCR, and the TCRdb table lists in-frame clones only, not all of them. The data hold 65,000 to 80,000 clones, with roughly 72% observed a single time. The sample was PBMCs. Every receptor here comes from a man aged 35 to 55 in good health and CMV-seropositive. CDR3s include the opening cysteine and the closing phenylalanine or tryptophan. Fields, in order: V gene, CDR3 length, D gene, J gene, clone size, CDR3 protein, CDR3 DNA. D genes are given only for firm matches. Not every row has a clone size; where given, it reads once, few, many or a size class.

TRBV7-2	13	-	TRBJ1-2	-	CASSPFPGYGYTF	TGTGCCAGCAGCCCATTCCCAGGGTACGGCTACACCTTC
TRBV27	18	-	TRBJ2-2	-	CASSSVARSYADTGELFF	TGTGCCAGCAGTTCCGTAGCGAGAAGTTATGCGGACACCGGGGAGCTGTTTTTT
TRBV5-1	13	-	TRBJ1-2	-	CASSLRVGYGYTF	TGCGCCAGCAGCTTGAGAGTTGGCTATGGCTACACCTTC
TRBV6-5	15	TRBD1	TRBJ1-6	-	CASSSLDRPSSPLHF	TGTGCCAGCAGTTCATTGGACAGGCCGAGTTCACCCCTCCACTTT
TRBV6-1	14	TRBD1	TRBJ2-7	few	CASSERDRASEQYF	TGTGCCAGCAGTGAAAGGGACAGGGCCTCCGAGCAGTACTTC
TRBV28	16	-	TRBJ2-6	-	CASSLRGQTGANVLTF	TGTGCCAGCAGTTTGCGGGGGCAGACTGGGGCCAACGTCCTGACTTTC
TRBV6-5	14	-	TRBJ2-5	few	CASSYSQGTETQYF	TGTGCCAGCAGTTACTCCCAGGGAACAGAGACCCAGTACTTC
TRBV5-5	17	-	TRBJ2-7	once	CASSIAPGTPNSHEQYF	TGTGCCAGCAGCATCGCACCCGGGACACCTAATAGCCACGAGCAGTACTTC
TRBV6-4	13	-	TRBJ2-1	-	CASSDSWGGEQFF	TGTGCCAGCAGTGACTCGTGGGGGGGCGAGCAGTTCTTC
TRBV5-6	13	TRBD1	TRBJ2-1	few	CASSAYRGGEQFF	TGTGCCAGCAGCGCGTACAGGGGCGGCGAGCAGTTCTTC
TRBV7-2	13	TRBD2	TRBJ2-5	-	CASRRGGGETQYF	TGTGCCAGCAGGCGGGGGGGCGGAGAGACCCAGTACTTC
TRBV7-2	13	TRBD1	TRBJ1-4	few	CASSRGQNEKLFF	TGTGCCAGCAGCCGGGGACAGAATGAAAAACTGTTTTTT
TRBV7-8	12	TRBD1	TRBJ2-5	-	CASSSGGETQYF	TGTGCCAGCAGTTCAGGGGGAGAGACCCAGTACTTC
TRBV2	16	TRBD2	TRBJ2-3	-	CASSEGLAGARDTQYF	TGTGCCAGCAGTGAAGGGTTAGCGGGGGCGAGGGATACGCAGTATTTT
TRBV2	13	TRBD1	TRBJ1-1	-	CATYRGRRTEAFF	TGTGCCACCTACAGGGGGCGGAGGACTGAAGCTTTCTTT
TRBV5-1	13	-	TRBJ1-2	few	CASSRTSGTIQTF	TGCGCCAGCAGCAGAACCTCCGGGACAATCCAAACCTTC
TRBV25-1	12	TRBD1	TRBJ2-7	-	CATSDRGHEQYF	TGTGCCACCTCGGACAGGGGACACGAGCAGTACTTC
TRBV15	14	-	TRBJ1-2	-	CATSRDRTGSGYTF	TGTGCCACCAGCAGAGATCGTACAGGGTCTGGCTACACCTTC
TRBV28	15	-	TRBJ2-7	-	CASSPGDSKAYEQYF	TGTGCCAGCAGTCCCGGGGATTCGAAGGCCTACGAGCAGTACTTC
TRBV7-8	15	TRBD1	TRBJ2-1	-	CASSSTGNLYNEQFF	TGTGCCAGCAGCTCGACAGGGAACCTCTACAATGAGCAGTTCTTC
TRBV5-1	15	TRBD2	TRBJ2-3	-	CASLITGGSTDTQYF	TGCGCCAGCCTCATAACGGGGGGATCCACAGATACGCAGTATTTT
TRBV7-3	16	TRBD1	TRBJ2-1	-	CASSLRQGSTYNEQFF	TGTGCCAGCAGCTTAAGACAGGGTAGCACCTACAATGAGCAGTTCTTC
TRBV7-2	13	-	TRBJ1-2	-	CASSLPQAYGYTF	TGTGCCAGCAGCTTACCGCAAGCCTATGGCTACACCTTC
TRBV4-1	19	-	TRBJ2-3	-	CASSQEGWESTRERDTQYF	TGCGCCAGCAGCCAAGAAGGGTGGGAGTCTACAAGGGAGAGAGATACGCAGTATTTT
TRBV10-3	13	-	TRBJ2-3	once	CAISEGTTDTQYF	TGTGCCATCAGTGAGGGCACCACAGATACGCAGTATTTT
TRBV5-6	17	TRBD1	TRBJ1-6	-	CASSLADRGAYNSPLHF	TGTGCCAGCAGCTTGGCCGACAGGGGTGCCTATAATTCACCCCTCCACTTT
TRBV6-5	15	TRBD1	TRBJ2-2	-	CATGMTGGGTGELFF	TGTGCCACCGGGATGACAGGGGGCGGCACCGGGGAGCTGTTTTTT
TRBV29-1	15	-	TRBJ2-1	-	CSVVRGSVSYNEQFF	TGCAGCGTTGTTAGAGGTAGCGTCTCCTACAATGAGCAGTTCTTC
TRBV7-8	15	TRBD2	TRBJ2-2	-	CASSRLAGGDGELFF	TGTGCCAGCAGCCGACTAGCGGGGGGGGACGGGGAGCTGTTTTTT
TRBV2	15	-	TRBJ1-3	once	CASSDVGGSGNTIYF	TGTGCCAGCAGTGACGTGGGGGGTTCTGGAAACACCATATATTTT
TRBV27	15	-	TRBJ2-2	-	CASSLLFFDTGELFF	TGTGCCAGCAGTTTATTGTTTTTCGACACCGGGGAGCTGTTTTTT
TRBV18	13	-	TRBJ2-7	-	CASSRDKSYEQYF	TGTGCCAGCTCACGGGACAAAAGCTACGAGCAGTACTTC
TRBV9	17	TRBD2	TRBJ2-3	-	CASSLRGLAGGSDTQYF	TGTGCCAGCAGCCTACGAGGACTAGCGGGGGGCTCAGATACGCAGTATTTT
TRBV30	14	-	TRBJ1-5	-	CAWSVLGGNQPQHF	TGTGCCTGGAGTGTACTGGGAGGCAATCAGCCCCAGCATTTT
TRBV4-3	16	TRBD1	TRBJ1-2	-	CASSQARTGSGYGYTF	TGCGCCAGCAGCCAGGCACGGACAGGGAGTGGCTATGGCTACACCTTC
TRBV29-1	13	TRBD2	TRBJ2-7	few	CSAAGGASYEQYF	TGCAGCGCTGCGGGAGGGGCGTCCTACGAGCAGTACTTC
TRBV30	12	-	TRBJ2-1	-	CAWSRGVDEQFF	TGTGCCTGGAGTCGGGGAGTAGATGAGCAGTTCTTC
TRBV2	15	TRBD2	TRBJ2-7	-	CASRGVAGGGYEQYF	TGTGCCAGCAGGGGTGTGGCGGGAGGAGGTTACGAGCAGTACTTC
TRBV4-2	15	TRBD1	TRBJ1-1	-	CASSRQGIGDTEAFF	TGTGCCAGCAGCCGACAGGGGATTGGAGACACTGAAGCTTTCTTT
TRBV11-2	15	-	TRBJ2-5	few	CASSQFPGALETQYF	TGTGCCAGCAGCCAGTTTCCAGGGGCCTTAGAGACCCAGTACTTC
TRBV9	16	TRBD2	TRBJ2-3	-	CASSVESSGSGDTQYF	TGTGCCAGCAGCGTAGAGAGTAGCGGGAGCGGGGATACGCAGTATTTT
TRBV6-1	15	TRBD1	TRBJ1-4	-	CASRESGQVEEKLFF	TGTGCCAGCAGAGAGTCGGGACAGGTAGAAGAAAAACTGTTTTTT
TRBV7-3	15	TRBD2	TRBJ2-5	-	CASSLARTSLETQYF	TGTGCCAGCAGCTTAGCCCGGACTAGCCTAGAGACCCAGTACTTC
TRBV4-3	16	-	TRBJ2-3	-	CASSQVELSSTDTQYF	TGCGCCAGCAGCCAAGTGGAGTTATCTAGCACAGATACGCAGTATTTT
TRBV7-2	15	TRBD1	TRBJ1-6	-	CASSTSGTVNSALHF	TGTGCCAGCAGTACGTCCGGGACAGTTAATTCAGCCCTCCACTTT
TRBV20-1	10	-	TRBJ2-7	-	CSARYSEQYF	TGCAGTGCTAGATATTCCGAGCAGTACTTC
TRBV7-2	15	TRBD1	TRBJ1-1	-	CASSLSLTGETEAFF	TGTGCCAGCAGCTTAAGTTTGACAGGGGAAACTGAAGCTTTCTTT
TRBV2	13	-	TRBJ2-7	-	CASRVGQSGEQYF	TGTGCCAGCAGGGTTGGACAGTCGGGCGAGCAGTACTTC
TRBV7-9	15	TRBD1	TRBJ2-2	-	CASRRRDSHTGELFF	TGTGCCAGCAGGCGACGGGACAGTCACACCGGGGAGCTGTTTTTT
TRBV28	14	TRBD1	TRBJ1-4	few	CASIPVTGGEKLFF	TGTGCCAGCATCCCAGTGACAGGGGGAGAAAAACTGTTTTTT
TRBV21-1	17	-	TRBJ2-5	-	CASSKGDSGSQRETQYF	TGTGCCAGCAGCAAAGGAGATAGCGGGAGCCAGAGAGAGACCCAGTACTTC
TRBV5-1	13	-	TRBJ1-1	few	CASSLSPGPITSF	TGCGCCAGCAGCTTGTCGCCAGGGCCCATTACTTCTTTT
TRBV7-9	14	TRBD2	TRBJ2-4	-	CASSSSGTSGGQYF	TGTGCCAGCAGCTCGTCCGGGACTAGCGGGGGACAGTACTTC
TRBV6-1	8	-	TRBJ1-1	-	CASGGGFF	TGTGCCAGCGGAGGAGGGTTCTTT
TRBV5-4	15	-	TRBJ1-2	once	CASSLGPSTNYGYTF	TGTGCCAGCAGCTTGGGGCCCTCCACTAACTATGGCTACACCTTC
TRBV7-7	17	-	TRBJ2-5	-	CASSLHPSTGMVETQYF	TGTGCCAGCAGCTTACATCCCAGTACAGGGATGGTAGAGACCCAGTACTTC
TRBV28	13	-	TRBJ2-1	-	CASSSGLLNEQFF	TGTGCCAGCAGCTCGGGACTCCTCAATGAGCAGTTCTTC
TRBV7-8	16	-	TRBJ2-2	-	CASSLVGGGGSGELFF	TGTGCCAGCAGCTTAGTTGGAGGGGGCGGGTCCGGGGAGCTGTTTTTT
TRBV19	15	-	TRBJ2-3	-	CASRGRGTGGDTQYF	TGTGCCAGTAGGGGTCGCGGAACTGGGGGGGATACGCAGTATTTT
TRBV19	13	-	TRBJ1-1	-	CASSLRLNTEAFF	TGTGCCAGTAGTCTACGGTTGAACACTGAAGCTTTCTTT